The 5 T cell receptor beta chains below all came from one sample that was sequenced in a study of blood T cells in healthy people across ages. The authors ran a second PCR of about 6 to 11 cycles using a sample-barcoded 5' primer and a J-beta primer mix. TCRdb re-derived calls from the 5' RACE reads in MiXCR, one entry per CDR3 protein. The data contain 600,000 to 650,000 distinct CDR3 sequences, 58% of them singletons. Material for sequencing was blood. The receptors derive from a man in his sixties in good health.

V gene TRBV15 combines with J gene TRBJ2-3; weak D call: TRBD1 (6 bases). CDR1 and CDR2 from the germline V gene are LNHNV and YYDKDF (reference sequence). The V end lost 5 bases, the J end lost 5 bases, and 32 bases lay between the germline ends. CDR3 length: 20 amino acids. The CDR3 DNA follows: TGTGCCACCAGCTACGAAACACTGGTCACCGGGACACAGTCGAGAGATACGCAGTATTTT. Protein sequence: CATSYETLVTGTQSRDTQYF. Looking up the rest from reference TRBV15 and TRBJ2-3 gives the full variable domain: DAMVIQNPRYQVTQFGKPVTLSCSQTLNHNVMYWYQQKSSQAPKLLFHYYDKDFNNEADTPDNFQSRRPNTSFCFLDIRSPGLGDTAMYLCATSYETLVTGTQSRDTQYFGPGTRLTVL.

The genes are TRBV5-1 and TRBJ2-7; possibly TRBD1 for D (5 bases). The CDR3 has 15 residues. CDR1 and CDR2 (germline): SGHRS, YFSETQ. Deletions cut 0 bases from V and 6 bases from J, with 16 bases between. CDR3 residues: CASSLDRRPLCEQYF. The CDR3 DNA sequence: TGCGCCAGCAGCTTGGACAGGAGACCTTTATGCGAGCAGTACTTC.

This clonotype has ten or more counts. The chain has TRBV5-1 and TRBJ1-2; D possibly corresponds to TRBD1 (5 bases). The CDR3 runs to 12 residues. The germline CDR1 and CDR2 sequences are SGHRS and YFSETQ. V lost 4 bases to trimming and J lost 2 bases, with 6 bases between them. CDR3 nucleotide sequence: TGCGCCAGCAGCCCAGGGAACTATGGCTACACCTTC. Encoded protein: CASSPGNYGYTF.

The CDR3 region is CASSLDRAGGYEQYF. The CDR3, as DNA: TGTGCCAGCAGCTTAGACCGGGCGGGGGGGTACGAGCAGTACTTC. The chain recombines TRBV7-9 with TRBJ2-7; 9 positions agree with TRBD2. CDR1 and CDR2 from the germline V gene are SEHNR and FQNEAQ (reference sequence). Trimming at V came to 1 base and at J to 4 bases, leaving 5 bases not matched to a gene. The CDR3 is 15 residues long.

This clonotype was observed many times. This sequence joins TRBV4-1 and TRBJ1-2; the D is unclear. V was clipped by 0 bases and J by 8 bases, with 10 bases between them. Germline V CDR1 and CDR2: MGHRA, YSYEKL. CDR3 length equals 13 residues. For the CDR3, the DNA is TGCGCCAGCAGCCAAGACAGATCTGGAGGCTACACCTTC. Translating it yields CASSQDRSGGYTF.